These 5 T cell receptor beta chains were all obtained from the same sample, sequenced in a study of blood T cell repertoires in COVID-19. Profiled with immunoSEQ multiplex PCR; TCRdb holds only in-frame clones, not every one. The repertoire has 200,000 to 250,000 clones, more than 65% of them found once; the top ten carry roughly a tenth. The sample taken for sequencing was peripheral blood. Every receptor here comes from a man between 50 and 59 years old with active or convalescent COVID-19.

This chain connects TRBV27 to TRBJ2-3; TRBD1 agrees at 10 bases. Trimming at V came to 1 base and at J to 0 bases, leaving 4 bases not matched to a gene. The germline V gene encodes CDR1 MNHEY and CDR2 SMNVEV (reference sequence). The CDR3 contains 17 residues. The CDR3 sequence: CASSLLTGGGSTDTQYF. In nucleotides, the CDR3 is TGTGCCAGCAGTTTATTGACAGGGGGCGGGAGCACAGATACGCAGTATTTT.

This clone was seen only once. The gene calls are TRBV27 and TRBJ2-1, with TRBD2 matching over 12 bases. Trimming cost V 9 bases and J 7 bases; bases outside gene matches: 19. The CDR3 extends over 18 amino acids. The germline gives CDR1 MNHEY, CDR2 SMNVEV (reference sequence). The CDR3 region is CARRLCGLAGGPGNEQFF. The CDR3 DNA reads TGTGCCAGGCGCCTATGCGGGCTAGCGGGAGGGCCCGGGAATGAGCAGTTCTTC.

The chain combines TRBV28 with TRBJ2-5; tentatively, D is TRBD1 (6 bases). Trimming removed 4 bases from V and 5 bases from J, with 20 bases in between. CDR1 and CDR2 from the germline V gene are MDHEN and SYDVKM. This CDR3 is built from 16 residues. The CDR3 DNA is TGTGCCAGCAGTTCATCATCGCTACAGGGCGTGGAGACCCAGTACTTC. It translates to CASSSSSLQGVETQYF.

The gene calls are TRBV6-5 and TRBJ1-3; no clear D. The germline gives CDR1 MNHEY, CDR2 SVGAGI. The CDR3 runs to 13 residues. The germline V and J ends were trimmed by 8 bases and 6 bases, with 14 bases remaining between them. The CDR3 bases are TGTGCCAGCGTTAACTCGAGGGCAAACACCATATATTTT. This encodes CASVNSRANTIYF.

The gene calls are TRBV19 and TRBJ2-1, with TRBD2 identical over 10 bases. J gave up 1 base and V 3 bases, and 9 bases lay outside the gene matches. The CDR3 spans 18 residues. The germline gives CDR1 LNHDA, CDR2 SQIVND (reference sequence). This chain's CDR3 is CASSMGSSGRSSYNEQFF. The CDR3 nucleotides read TGTGCCAGTAGTATGGGCTCTAGCGGGAGATCATCCTACAATGAGCAGTTCTTC.